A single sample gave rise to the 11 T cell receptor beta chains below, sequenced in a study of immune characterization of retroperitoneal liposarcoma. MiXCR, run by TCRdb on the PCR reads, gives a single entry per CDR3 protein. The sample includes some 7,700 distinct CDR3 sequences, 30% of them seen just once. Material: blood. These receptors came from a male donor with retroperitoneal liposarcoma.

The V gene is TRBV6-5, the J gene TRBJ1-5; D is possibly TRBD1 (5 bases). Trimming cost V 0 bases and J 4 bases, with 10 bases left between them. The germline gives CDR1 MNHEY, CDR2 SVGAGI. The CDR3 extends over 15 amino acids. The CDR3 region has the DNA TGTGCCAGCAGTTACTCGACAGCCGAGAATCAGCCCCAGCATTTT. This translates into CASSYSTAENQPQHF.

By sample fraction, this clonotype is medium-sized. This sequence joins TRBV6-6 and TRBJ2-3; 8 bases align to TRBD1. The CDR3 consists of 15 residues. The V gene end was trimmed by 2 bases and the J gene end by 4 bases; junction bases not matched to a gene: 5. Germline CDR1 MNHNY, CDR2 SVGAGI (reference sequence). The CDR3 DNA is TGTGCCAGCAGTTACGGCGACAGGGGTGCAGATACGCAGTATTTT. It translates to CASSYGDRGADTQYF.

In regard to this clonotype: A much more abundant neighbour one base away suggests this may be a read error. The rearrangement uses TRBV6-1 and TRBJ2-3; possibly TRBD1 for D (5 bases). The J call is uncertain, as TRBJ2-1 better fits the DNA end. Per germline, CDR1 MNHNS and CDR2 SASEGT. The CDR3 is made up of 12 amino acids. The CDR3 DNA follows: TGTGCCAGCAGAGACAGCCAAGAGACCCAGTTCTTC. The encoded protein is CASRDSQETQFF.

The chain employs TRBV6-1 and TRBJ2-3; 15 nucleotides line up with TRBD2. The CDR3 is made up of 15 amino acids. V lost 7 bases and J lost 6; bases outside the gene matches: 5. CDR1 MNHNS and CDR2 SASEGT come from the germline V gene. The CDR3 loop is CASKSGTSGRDTQYF. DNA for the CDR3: TGTGCCAGCAAATCCGGGACTAGCGGGAGGGATACGCAGTATTTT.

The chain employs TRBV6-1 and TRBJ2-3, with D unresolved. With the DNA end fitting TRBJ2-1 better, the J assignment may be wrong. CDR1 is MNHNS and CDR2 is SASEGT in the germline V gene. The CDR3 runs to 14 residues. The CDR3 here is CASTPLASQETQFF. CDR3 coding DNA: TGTGCCAGCACCCCCCTGGCGTCTCAAGAGACCCAGTTCTTC.

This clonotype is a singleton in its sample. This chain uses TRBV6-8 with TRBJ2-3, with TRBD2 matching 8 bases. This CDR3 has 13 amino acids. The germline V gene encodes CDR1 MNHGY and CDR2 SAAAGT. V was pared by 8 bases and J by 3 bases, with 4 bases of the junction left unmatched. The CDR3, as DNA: TGTGCCAGCCTCAGCGGGAGTACAGATACGCAGTATTTT. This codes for CASLSGSTDTQYF.

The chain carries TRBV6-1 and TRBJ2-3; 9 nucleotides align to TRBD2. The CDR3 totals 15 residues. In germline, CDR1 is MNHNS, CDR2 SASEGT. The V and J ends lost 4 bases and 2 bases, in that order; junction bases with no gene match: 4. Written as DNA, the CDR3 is TGTGCCAGCAGTGTTGGACTAGCGATCACAGATACGCAGTATTTT. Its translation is CASSVGLAITDTQYF.

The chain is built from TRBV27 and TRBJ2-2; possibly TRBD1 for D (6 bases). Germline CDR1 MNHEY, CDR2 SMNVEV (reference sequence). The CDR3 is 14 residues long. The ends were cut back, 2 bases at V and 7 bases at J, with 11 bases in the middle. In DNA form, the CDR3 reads TGTGCCAGCAGTTTAATGGGGGCTGTCGGGGAGCTGTTTTTT. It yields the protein CASSLMGAVGELFF.

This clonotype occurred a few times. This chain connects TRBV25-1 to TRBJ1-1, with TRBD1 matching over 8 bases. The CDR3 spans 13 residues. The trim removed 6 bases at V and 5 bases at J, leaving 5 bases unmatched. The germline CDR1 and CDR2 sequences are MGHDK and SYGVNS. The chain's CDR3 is CASSGQGETEAFF. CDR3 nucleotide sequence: TGTGCCAGCAGCGGACAGGGTGAAACTGAAGCTTTCTTT.

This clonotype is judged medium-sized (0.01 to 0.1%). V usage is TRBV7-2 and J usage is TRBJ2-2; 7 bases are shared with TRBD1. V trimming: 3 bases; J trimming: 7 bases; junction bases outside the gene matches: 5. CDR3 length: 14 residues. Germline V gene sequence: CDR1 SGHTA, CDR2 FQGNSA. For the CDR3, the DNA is TGTGCCAGCAGCTTGGGGACAGTAGGCGGGGAGCTGTTTTTT. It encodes CASSLGTVGGELFF.

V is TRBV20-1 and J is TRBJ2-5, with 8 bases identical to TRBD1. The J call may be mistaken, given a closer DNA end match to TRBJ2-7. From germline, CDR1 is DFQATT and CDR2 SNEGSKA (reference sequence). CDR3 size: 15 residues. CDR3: CSASAIGQGWYEQYF. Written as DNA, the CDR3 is TGCAGTGCTAGTGCAATTGGACAGGGTTGGTACGAGCAGTACTTC.